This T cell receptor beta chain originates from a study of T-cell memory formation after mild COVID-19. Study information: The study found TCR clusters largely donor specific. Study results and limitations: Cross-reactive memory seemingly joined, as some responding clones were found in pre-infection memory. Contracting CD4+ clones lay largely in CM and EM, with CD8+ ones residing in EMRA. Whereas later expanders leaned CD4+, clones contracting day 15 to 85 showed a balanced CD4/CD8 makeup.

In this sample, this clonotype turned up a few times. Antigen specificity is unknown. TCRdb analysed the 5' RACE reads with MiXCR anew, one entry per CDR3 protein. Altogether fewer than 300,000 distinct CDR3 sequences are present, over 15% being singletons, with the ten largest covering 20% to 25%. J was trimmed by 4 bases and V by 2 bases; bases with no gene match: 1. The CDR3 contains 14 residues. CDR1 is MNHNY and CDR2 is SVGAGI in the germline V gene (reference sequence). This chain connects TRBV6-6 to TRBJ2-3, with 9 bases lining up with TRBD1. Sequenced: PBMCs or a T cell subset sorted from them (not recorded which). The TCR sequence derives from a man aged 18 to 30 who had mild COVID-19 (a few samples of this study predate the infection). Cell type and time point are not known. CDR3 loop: CASSYDRGADTQYF. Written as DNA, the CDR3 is TGTGCCAGCAGTTACGACAGGGGGGCAGATACGCAGTATTTT.